Following are 11 T cell receptor beta chains from one sample sequenced in a study of T-cell reconstitution after alpha-beta-depleted transplantation in children. The TCRbeta library incorporated unique molecular identifiers. One entry per CDR3 protein, called by TCRdb with MiXCR from the PCR reads. The table includes over 450,000 distinct CDR3 sequences, roughly a tenth detected once. The source material was PBMCs, sampled before TCRalphabeta/CD19-depleted stem cell transplant. Receptor source: a child younger than 10 with inherited bone marrow failure, due to receive a stem cell transplant.

Only a few counts were recorded for this clonotype. The J gene is TRBJ2-2, the V gene TRBV12-3 or TRBV12-4; tentatively, D is TRBD1 or TRBD2 (6 bases each). The CDR3 extends over 16 amino acids. Trimming cost V 3 bases and J 1 base, with 12 bases left between them. CDR3 loop: CASSFGRGQNTGELFF. CDR3 bases: TGTGCCAGCAGTTTTGGCCGGGGGCAGAACACCGGGGAGCTGTTTTTT.

This clonotype was detected ten times or more. This chain links TRBV7-8 with TRBJ2-7; D gene ambiguous. The V gene lost 1 base and the J gene lost 3 bases, with 10 bases spanning the gap. CDR3 length: 14 amino acids. CDR1 is SGHVS, CDR2 FQNEAQ, per germline. The CDR3, as DNA: TGTGCCAGCAGCTTAGTTCCAGAAAGCTACGAGCAGTACTTC. Its translation is CASSLVPESYEQYF.

This clonotype was detected ten times or more. The chain employs TRBV7-9 and TRBJ1-4, with D uncertain. Trimming left V 1 base short and J 0 bases short, with 9 bases between. The CDR3 spans 16 residues. CDR1 and CDR2 from the germline V gene are SEHNR and FQNEAQ (reference sequence). In DNA form, the CDR3 reads TGTGCCAGCAGCTTAGTTCGCGGAGCAACTAATGAAAAACTGTTTTTT. As protein: CASSLVRGATNEKLFF.

This clonotype was observed many times. This chain links TRBV2 with TRBJ2-3; TRBD2 is a possible D gene (7 bases). This CDR3 region has 15 residues. V lost 4 bases and J 1 base, leaving 12 bases between the germline ends. Per germline, CDR1 SNHLY and CDR2 FYNNEI. CDR3 DNA: TGTGCCAGCAGTGGAGAAGGGGGGGGCACAGATACGCAGTATTTT. Amino acid sequence: CASSGEGGGTDTQYF.

This clonotype has only a few counts. The chain couples TRBV7-2 to TRBJ2-2; perhaps TRBD2 as D (6 bases). The germline CDR1 and CDR2 sequences are SGHTA and FQGNSA. Deletions cut 2 bases from V and 0 bases from J, with 13 bases between. The CDR3 totals 17 residues. CDR3 nucleotide sequence: TGTGCCAGCAGCTTAAAACTCGGGGGTACGAACACCGGGGAGCTGTTTTTT. This translates into CASSLKLGGTNTGELFF.

This rearrangement joins TRBV19 to TRBJ1-1, with D possibly being TRBD1 (6 bases). Germline CDR1 LNHDA, CDR2 SQIVND (reference sequence). This CDR3 is built from 13 residues. Trimming left V 5 bases short and J 6 bases short, with 13 bases between. Here the CDR3 reads CASSPESGAEAFF. The CDR3 DNA reads as TGTGCCAGTAGTCCCGAGTCAGGGGCTGAAGCTTTCTTT.

This clonotype was seen ten or more times. The gene calls are TRBV10-3 and TRBJ1-6, with D perhaps matching TRBD1 (5 bases). Trimming removed 3 bases at V and 7 bases at J, with 10 bases between. Germline lookup yields CDR1 ENHRY and CDR2 SYGVKD. This CDR3 spans 14 amino acids. The chain's CDR3 is CAISDFRANSPLHF. The DNA for the CDR3 is TGTGCCATCAGTGATTTCAGGGCAAATTCACCCCTCCACTTT.

This clonotype was seen ten or more times. This chain joins TRBV5-1 and TRBJ2-2; D might be TRBD2 (6 bases). CDR1 and CDR2 (germline): SGHRS, YFSETQ. The CDR3 extends over 15 amino acids. Trimming pared 2 bases from V and 0 bases from J, leaving 8 bases between. The CDR3 region has the DNA TGCGCCAGCAGCTTTGGAGGGCCGAACACCGGGGAGCTGTTTTTT. Translation: CASSFGGPNTGELFF.

The sample holds many counts of this clonotype. V gene TRBV20-1 combines with J gene TRBJ2-5; 7 positions match TRBD1. CDR3 length: 14 amino acids. Germline V gene sequence: CDR1 DFQATT, CDR2 SNEGSKA (reference sequence). With V trimmed by 6 bases and J by 4 bases, 11 bases remained unmatched. CDR3 DNA: TGCAGTGCCACCCAGTGGCAGGGGGTAGAGACCCAGTACTTC. Its translation is CSATQWQGVETQYF.

The sample holds many counts of this clonotype. This chain uses TRBV4-3 with TRBJ1-2, with unresolved D. Germline V CDR1 and CDR2: LGHNA, YSLEER. The V gene lost 0 bases and the J gene lost 0 bases, with 11 bases spanning the gap. CDR3 length equals 16 residues. CDR3 loop: CASSQEGRTSNYGYTF. As DNA, the CDR3 is TGCGCCAGCAGCCAAGAAGGCAGAACCTCTAACTATGGCTACACCTTC.

At least ten counts were recorded for this clonotype. The chain combines TRBV11-2 with TRBJ2-6; D uncertain. CDR3 length: 16 residues. Looked up from germline, CDR1 is SGHAT and CDR2 is FQNNGV. The V gene lost 3 bases and the J gene lost 4 bases, with 13 bases spanning the gap. CDR3 coding DNA: TGTGCCAGCAGCTTTACCAGGTCGCTGGGGGCCAACGTCCTGACTTTC. Its protein is CASSFTRSLGANVLTF. Supplemented by reference TRBV11-2 and TRBJ2-6, the full variable domain reads EAGVAQSPRYKIIEKRQSVAFWCNPISGHATLYWYQQILGQGPKLLIQFQNNGVVDDSQLPKDRFSAERLKGVDSTLKIQPAKLEDSAVYLCASSFTRSLGANVLTFGAGSRLTVL.